This TCR beta chain was captured by sequencing in a study of blood T cell repertoires in COVID-19. Study-level background: Sample material is recorded as cDNA or gDNA derived from T cells, B-cell-depleted T cells, or PBMCs.

Per the original methods: Reference gene primer amplification gave nucleated cell count estimates. Libraries were prepared by immunoSEQ multiplex PCR; TCRdb keeps only in-frame clonotypes and omits some of them. The V and J calls and clone size were taken over from that table, and D and trimming were inferred from the DNA. The sample contains 150,000 to 200,000 clones, 65% to 90% of which appear only once. Germline-derived CDR1 and CDR2 are MNHEY and SVGAGI. CDR3 length equals 13 residues. V lost 10 bases and J lost 1, with 14 bases in between. Material: peripheral blood. The sequence was collected from a man aged 45-60 years with active or convalescent COVID-19. The genes are TRBV6-5 and TRBJ2-7, with a weak D call TRBD2 (6 bases). The CDR3 here is CATIGDLSYEQYF. For the CDR3, the DNA is TGTGCCACAATTGGGGACTTGTCCTACGAGCAGTACTTC.